The subject of this entry is one T cell receptor beta chain. The junction does not match germline at one end; this may be a read error. This CDR3 contains 13 residues. Looked up from germline, CDR1 is SGHRS and CDR2 is YFSETQ. Produced via immunoSEQ multiplex PCR; TCRdb's table is partial and in-frame only. The table has about 100,000 clones, 94% seen once. The record originates from a study of siplizumab effects on memory and regulatory T cells. Sequencing input: non-Treg CD4+ T cells sorted from blood. The TCR sequence derives from a human donor in good health. The chain employs TRBV5-1 and TRBJ1-2; D is unresolved. The CDR3 DNA reads TGTGCCAGCAGCTTGGTAGGCAATGAAGGCTACACCTTC. It translates to CASSLVGNEGYTF.